One and the same sample provided the 20 T cell receptor beta chains below, sequenced in a study of blood T cell repertoires in COVID-19. The data were produced by immunoSEQ multiplex PCR, yet TCRdb's version contains in-frame clones alone and is incomplete. Of 30,000 to 40,000 clones listed, approximately 90% are singletons. The sequencing sample was made of peripheral blood. Source of these receptors: a human donor in a cohort sampled during active COVID-19.

V usage is TRBV28 and J usage is TRBJ1-6, with 7 bases identical to TRBD1. The CDR3 length is 15 residues. J lost 4 bases, V lost 6 bases, and 6 bases had no gene match. Germline CDR1 is MDHEN and CDR2 is SYDVKM. The CDR3 bases are TGTGCCAGCAGCCTAGCAGGGGGGTATAATTCACCCCTCCACTTT. Its translation is CASSLAGGYNSPLHF. The whole variable domain, filled in from reference TRBV28 and TRBJ1-6, reads DVKVTQSSRYLVKRTGEKVFLECVQDMDHENMFWYRQDPGLGLRLIYFSYDVKMKEKGDIPEGYSVSREKKERFSLILESASTNQTSMYLCASSLAGGYNSPLHFGNGTRLTVT.

This chain links TRBV6-2 or TRBV6-3 with TRBJ2-7, with D maybe TRBD2 (6 bases). Germline CDR1 reads MNHEY; CDR2 reads SVGEGT. The CDR3 contains 15 residues. Between the trimmed V and J ends, which lost 8 bases and 2 bases, there was a span of 19 bases. CDR3 in amino acids: CASCRRGIRTYEQYF. The CDR3 DNA reads as TGTGCCAGCTGCCGCCGGGGGATTAGAACCTACGAGCAGTACTTC.

The chain couples TRBV2 to TRBJ1-6, with D perhaps matching TRBD1 (6 bases). The length of the CDR3 is 13 residues. The germline V and J ends were trimmed by 6 bases and 9 bases, with 12 bases remaining between them. Germline values: CDR1 SNHLY, CDR2 FYNNEI. For the CDR3, the DNA is TGTGCCAGCAGACAGGGTTTGGGTTCACCCCTCCACTTT. This encodes CASRQGLGSPLHF.

The rearrangement links TRBV18 to TRBJ2-1; D unclear. Germline V gene data show CDR1 as KGHSH and CDR2 as LQKENI. The CDR3 spans 15 residues. Trimming took off 3 bases at V and 6 bases at J, with 15 bases between the two ends. This CDR3 reads CASSPRLKESNEQFF. The CDR3 DNA is TGTGCCAGCTCACCGCGCCTGAAGGAGTCCAATGAGCAGTTCTTC.

As regards this clone: The junction departs from the called germline gene at one end, perhaps through a read error. This same CDR3 is encoded by further DNA sequences in the sample. The chain links TRBV29-1 to TRBJ2-1, with TRBD1 matching 7 bases. CDR3 length: 14 residues. Germline-derived CDR1 and CDR2 are SQVTM and ANQGSEA. CDR3 sequence: CSGYRGFSYNEQFF. The CDR3 DNA sequence: TGCAGCGGCTACAGGGGTTTTTCCTACAATGAACAGTTCTTC.

This chain uses TRBV30 with TRBJ2-7; weak D call: TRBD1 (5 bases). With 1 base removed from V and 2 bases from J, the gap between germline ends came to 15 bases. The CDR3 has 15 residues. The V gene's germline CDR1 is GTSNPN and CDR2 SVGIG (reference sequence). The CDR3 region is CAWSDRMVRTYEQYF. The CDR3 bases are TGTGCCTGGAGTGACAGGATGGTTCGGACCTACGAGCAGTACTTC.

This clone was seen a single time. The gene calls are TRBV28 and TRBJ2-1; TRBD2 agrees at 7 bases. V gave up 3 bases and J gave up 4 bases; unmatched junction bases: 12. Germline lookup yields CDR1 MDHEN and CDR2 SYDVKM. The CDR3 is 17 residues long. This CDR3 is CASSFFSGGTTYNEQFF. CDR3 DNA: TGTGCCAGCAGTTTTTTTTCAGGCGGGACTACGTACAATGAGCAGTTCTTC.

The rearrangement uses TRBV5-4 and TRBJ2-7; D gene uncertain. CDR1 SGHNT and CDR2 YYREEE come from the germline V gene (reference sequence). V was clipped by 0 bases and J by 0 bases, with 10 bases between them. The CDR3 covers 15 residues. The CDR3, as DNA: TGTGCCAGCAGCTTGGTGGGTCGGAGCTCCTACGAGCAGTACTTC. It yields the protein CASSLVGRSSYEQYF.

This rearrangement joins TRBV2 to TRBJ1-4, with D unresolved. Trimming shortened V by 6 bases and J by 4 bases, and 18 bases separated the two germline ends. The CDR3 contains 16 residues. Germline CDR1 and CDR2: SNHLY and FYNNEI. The chain's CDR3 is CASSKERAAINEKLFF. The CDR3 DNA reads TGTGCCAGCAGCAAAGAGAGGGCTGCAATTAATGAAAAACTGTTTTTT.

The V call is TRBV5-1, the J call TRBJ1-1; D is possibly TRBD1 (5 bases). The CDR3 length is 13 residues. The germline V and J ends were trimmed by 4 bases and 3 bases, with 10 bases remaining between them. In germline, CDR1 is SGHRS, CDR2 YFSETQ. In nucleotides, the CDR3 is TGCGCCAGCAGCCAGGGAGGGGACACTGAAGCTTTCTTT. Encoded protein: CASSQGGDTEAFF.

The chain uses TRBV1 and TRBJ1-6; the D call in the table, TRBD1, was not verified against the DNA. TRBV1 is a pseudogene. This CDR3 has 18 amino acids. CDR3 loop: CTSSQDRRGLVYNSPLHF. The CDR3 bases are TGCACCAGCAGCCAAGATAGGAGGGGGCTAGTCTATAATTCACCCCTCCACTTT.

The genes are TRBV2 and TRBJ1-5; 7 nucleotides line up with TRBD1. The CDR3 extends over 18 amino acids. The V gene's germline CDR1 is SNHLY and CDR2 FYNNEI. The trim removed 2 bases at V and 2 bases at J, leaving 12 bases unmatched. In nucleotides, the CDR3 is TGTGCCAGCAGTGAAATAATTAGGGCAGGGGGAGGCAATCAGCCCCAGCATTTT. Amino acid sequence: CASSEIIRAGGGNQPQHF.

J is TRBJ1-2 and V is TRBV11-2; D is uncertain. Germline V gene data show CDR1 as SGHAT and CDR2 as FQNNGV. This CDR3 comprises 14 residues. V was clipped by 2 bases and J by 2 bases, with 9 bases between them. The CDR3 region is CASSLSGSNYGYTF. The CDR3 DNA sequence: TGTGCCAGCAGCTTATCAGGATCGAACTATGGCTACACCTTC.

The rearrangement uses TRBV3-1 (or the pseudogene TRBV3-2) and TRBJ2-5, with D perhaps matching TRBD2 (6 bases). Trimming took off 4 bases at V and 1 base at J, with 7 bases between the two ends. Looked up from germline, CDR1 is LGHDT and CDR2 is YNNKEL (reference sequence). The CDR3 has 13 amino acids. This chain's CDR3 is CASSRDFQETQYF. CDR3 nucleotides: TGTGCCAGCAGCCGGGACTTCCAAGAGACCCAGTACTTC.

The rearrangement links TRBV7-9 to TRBJ2-6; D possibly corresponds to TRBD1 (5 bases). The V and J ends lost 1 base and 0 bases respectively, with 16 bases between them. This CDR3 has 19 residues. Germline V gives CDR1 SEHNR, CDR2 FQNEAQ (reference sequence). The CDR3 loop reads CASSLGLGRASSGANVLTF. The CDR3 DNA sequence: TGTGCCAGCAGCTTAGGCCTGGGCAGGGCGAGCTCTGGGGCCAACGTCCTGACTTTC.

The chain joins TRBV29-1 to TRBJ1-1, with 10 bases aligning to TRBD1. CDR1 and CDR2 (germline): SQVTM, ANQGSEA. There are 13 residues in the CDR3. Trimming took 6 bases from V and 5 from J; bases not matched to a gene: 6. The CDR3 loop is CSVRGTGATEAFF. As DNA, the CDR3 is TGCAGCGTAAGAGGGACAGGGGCGACTGAAGCTTTCTTT.

This chain links TRBV2 with TRBJ1-5; TRBD1 agrees at 10 bases. From germline, CDR1 is SNHLY and CDR2 FYNNEI. V lost 6 bases and J lost 5; bases outside the gene matches: 1. This CDR3 is 13 amino acids long. CDR3 residues: CASRGTGDQPQHF. The CDR3 DNA follows: TGTGCCAGCAGGGGGACAGGGGATCAGCCCCAGCATTTT.

The chain uses TRBV9 and TRBJ1-5, with D unresolved. The V gene lost 2 bases and the J gene lost 7 bases, with 10 bases spanning the gap. The V gene's germline CDR1 is SGDLS and CDR2 YYNGEE. The CDR3 consists of 13 residues. This CDR3 reads CASSVSPQQPQHF. The DNA of the CDR3 is TGTGCCAGCAGCGTCTCCCCGCAGCAGCCCCAGCATTTT.

The V gene is TRBV6-6, the J gene TRBJ1-1; D possibly corresponds to TRBD1 (6 bases). The CDR3 is made up of 13 amino acids. Germline V gene sequence: CDR1 MNHNY, CDR2 SVGAGI (reference sequence). Trimming pared 8 bases from V and 2 bases from J, leaving 12 bases between. CDR3 nucleotide sequence: TGTGCCAGCCGACGGGGGGCAAACACTGAAGCTTTCTTT. It yields the protein CASRRGANTEAFF.

The chain recombines TRBV2 with TRBJ1-4; D gene ambiguous. Germline V lookup: CDR1 SNHLY, CDR2 FYNNEI. The V end lost 6 bases, the J end lost 4 bases, and 15 bases lay between the germline ends. This CDR3 spans 15 amino acids. CDR3 region: CASSASGVNNEKLFF. Written as DNA, the CDR3 is TGTGCCAGCAGCGCCTCCGGAGTTAATAATGAAAAACTGTTTTTT. Drawing the rest from reference TRBV2 and TRBJ1-4, the complete variable domain is EPEVTQTPSHQVTQMGQEVILRCVPISNHLYFYWYRQILGQKVEFLVSFYNNEISEKSEIFDDQFSVERPDGSNFTLKIRSTKLEDSAMYFCASSASGVNNEKLFFGSGTQLSVL.